The 14 T cell receptor beta chains given below trace back to one sample, sequenced in a study of T cell changes during pregnancy in multiple sclerosis. Sequenced by immunoSEQ multiplex PCR; TCRdb stores in-frame clones only, minus some. The table records fewer than 140,000 clones, about nine tenths of them present only once. Source: peripheral blood, taken after pregnancy. The receptors originated from a female donor with multiple sclerosis, enrolled in a pregnancy study.

The V and J genes are TRBV6-4 and TRBJ2-1; TRBD2 matches 7 bases. V gave up 4 bases and J gave up 9 bases; unmatched junction bases: 9. Germline CDR1 and CDR2: MRHNA and SNTAGT. CDR3 length: 14 residues. For the CDR3, the DNA is TGTGCCAGCAGTGGACTAGCAATGAGGGGTGAGCAGTTCTTC. This gives the protein CASSGLAMRGEQFF.

This clone occurred a few times. The gene calls are TRBV30 and TRBJ1-5; a possible D gene is TRBD1 (6 bases). The CDR3 is 14 amino acids. Between the trimmed V and J ends, which lost 2 bases and 4 bases, there was a span of 12 bases. From germline, CDR1 is GTSNPN and CDR2 SVGIG (reference sequence). CDR3 in amino acids: CAWSPGHHNQPQHF. CDR3 DNA: TGTGCCTGGAGTCCGGGACACCATAATCAGCCCCAGCATTTT.

This chain uses TRBV5-6 with TRBJ2-4; D perhaps matches TRBD2 (7 bases). Germline V gene lookup returns CDR1 SGHDT and CDR2 YYEEEE. The germline V and J ends were trimmed by 0 bases and 0 bases, with 16 bases remaining between them. The CDR3 has 18 residues. CDR3 amino acids: CASSLGAEGGVAKNIQYF. In nucleotides, the CDR3 is TGTGCCAGCAGCTTGGGCGCTGAAGGGGGGGTAGCCAAAAACATTCAGTACTTC.

The chain has TRBV7-6 and TRBJ2-1; the match to TRBD2 covers 10 bases. The germline V gene encodes CDR1 SGHVS and CDR2 FNYEAQ. The CDR3 sequence is 15 residues long. V was pared by 5 bases and J by 7 bases, with 8 bases of the junction left unmatched. CDR3 region: CASSPVVSGRNEQFF. The CDR3 nucleotides are TGTGCCAGCAGCCCCGTTGTTAGCGGGAGGAATGAGCAGTTCTTC.

The genes are TRBV7-6 and TRBJ1-1; TRBD1 is a possible D gene (5 bases). V shed 5 bases and J shed 3 bases, with 19 bases lying between them. This CDR3 contains 16 residues. Per the germline V gene, CDR1 is SGHVS and CDR2 is FNYEAQ. CDR3 nucleotide sequence: TGTGCCAGCAGCCCTTCGGCAGGGCCTACGTACACTGAAGCTTTCTTT. Protein product: CASSPSAGPTYTEAFF.

This clone was detected once. The gene calls are TRBV9 and TRBJ2-2, with a possible D match to TRBD2 (7 bases). The V gene's germline CDR1 is SGDLS and CDR2 YYNGEE. V lost 4 bases and J lost 9, with 13 bases in between. The CDR3 runs 13 residues. In DNA form, the CDR3 reads TGTGCCAGCAGCCTAGGGGGGGTCCGGGAGCTGTTTTTT. Translated, it gives CASSLGGVRELFF.

This chain uses TRBV6-6 with TRBJ2-7, with 7 bases aligning to TRBD2. CDR1 and CDR2 from the germline V gene are MNHNY and SVGAGI (reference sequence). Unmatched junction bases numbered 16, after V lost 7 bases and J lost 4 bases. The CDR3 length is 16 residues. CDR3 in amino acids: CASTGWGGGREYEQYF. The CDR3 DNA is TGTGCCAGCACCGGGTGGGGCGGGGGAAGAGAATACGAGCAGTACTTC.

The chain uses TRBV6-1 and TRBJ1-3; unclear D gene. This CDR3 has 14 residues. Trimming took off 4 bases at V and 3 bases at J, with 10 bases between the two ends. Per the germline V gene, CDR1 is MNHNS and CDR2 is SASEGT. CDR3 amino acids: CASSAIPGGNTIYF. Here the CDR3 DNA reads TGTGCCAGCAGTGCCATACCAGGTGGAAACACCATATATTTT.

This clone was seen just once. The V gene is TRBV5-1, the J gene TRBJ1-5; 10 bases match TRBD1. V was clipped by 0 bases and J by 6 bases; unmatched bases: 9. CDR1 is SGHRS, CDR2 YFSETQ, per germline. CDR3 size: 17 residues. The CDR3 protein is CASSLAPRDRGPQPQHF. In DNA form, the CDR3 reads TGCGCCAGCAGCTTGGCCCCACGGGACAGGGGACCTCAGCCCCAGCATTTT.

This chain connects TRBV10-3 to TRBJ1-2; D perhaps matches TRBD1 (6 bases). Trimming removed 4 bases at V and 3 bases at J, with 12 bases between. The CDR3 has 14 amino acids. The V gene's germline CDR1 is ENHRY and CDR2 SYGVKD. CDR3 loop: CAISAPQGDYGYTF. The CDR3 DNA reads TGTGCCATCAGTGCACCACAGGGAGACTATGGCTACACCTTC.

This chain connects TRBV19 to TRBJ1-2; a possible D gene is TRBD1 (5 bases). CDR3 length: 15 residues. CDR1 LNHDA and CDR2 SQIVND come from the germline V gene (reference sequence). Trimming stripped 5 bases from V and 3 bases from J, with 16 bases between. The CDR3 sequence is CASSPQGNRDYGYTF. The CDR3, as DNA: TGTGCCAGTAGTCCCCAGGGCAATCGGGACTATGGCTACACCTTC.

The sample holds a few counts of this clone. This chain uses TRBV7-6 with TRBJ1-2, with 9 bases lining up with TRBD1. Germline trimming cut 5 bases from V and 4 bases from J; bases unmatched to any gene: 8. The length of the CDR3 is 15 residues. Germline CDR1 SGHVS, CDR2 FNYEAQ. CDR3 DNA sequence: TGTGCCAGCAGCCCGCAACAGGGGGCGACCTATGGCTACACCTTC. Translated: CASSPQQGATYGYTF.

CDR3 amino acids: CASSTGQGGEKLFF. Here the CDR3 DNA reads TGTGCCAGCAGCACGGGACAGGGGGGTGAAAAACTGTTTTTT. The J gene is TRBJ1-4, the V gene TRBV5-6; 11 nucleotides agree with TRBD1. Trimming took 4 bases from V and 7 from J; bases not matched to a gene: 3. The CDR3 has 14 amino acids. Germline-derived CDR1 and CDR2 are SGHDT and YYEEEE.

This clone was recorded only once. This CDR3 reads CASSSPDRGRSRSEKLFF. The CDR3 region has the DNA TGTGCCAGCAGCTCGCCTGACAGGGGGCGGAGTCGTAGTGAAAAACTGTTTTTT. V and J are TRBV7-9 and TRBJ1-4; TRBD1 aligns across 10 bases. CDR3 size: 18 residues. The junction had 15 bases not matched to a gene; V was cut back by 4 bases and J by 7 bases. The germline gives CDR1 SEHNR, CDR2 FQNEAQ (reference sequence). Together with reference TRBV7-9 and TRBJ1-4, the CDR3 gives the full variable domain: DTGVSQNPRHKITKRGQNVTFRCDPISEHNRLYWYRQTLGQGPEFLTYFQNEAQLEKSRLLSDRFSAERPKGSFSTLEIQRTEQGDSAMYLCASSSPDRGRSRSEKLFFGSGTQLSVL.